The 32 T cell receptor beta chains below all came from one sample that was sequenced in a study of naive and memory T cell subsets. Study-level results: Naive repertoires, especially CD8, held a few larger clonotypes, possibly memory cells re-expressing CD45RA.

The beta constant-region primer was an equimolar mix of two oligonucleotides covering TRBC1 and TRBC2. Four rounds of PCR amplified the ligated cDNA using nested alpha and beta constant-region primers plus SP2. TCRdb itself ran the UMI-ligation and nested PCR reads through MiXCR, one entry per CDR3 protein. The sample contains around 93,000 distinct CDR3 sequences, roughly 12% of which appear only once. These receptors have no known antigen. The sequencing input was naive CD4+ T cells from blood. Receptors originate from a human donor in good health.

CDR3 amino acids: CSATPGQGNSPLHF. CDR3 nucleotide sequence: TGCAGTGCAACCCCGGGACAGGGCAATTCACCCCTCCACTTT. This rearrangement joins TRBV20-1 to TRBJ1-6, with 9 bases fitting TRBD1. Germline loops: CDR1 DFQATT, CDR2 SNEGSKA (reference sequence). CDR3 length: 14 amino acids. Losses at the gene ends were 6 bases for V and 7 bases for J; bases not matched to a gene: 7.

The CDR3 protein is CASSLGGTNTEAFF. The CDR3 coding sequence is TGTGCCAGCAGTTTAGGGGGTACAAACACTGAAGCTTTCTTT. The chain recombines TRBV12-3 or TRBV12-4 with TRBJ1-1; D gene unclear. This CDR3 contains 14 residues. The ends were cut back, 1 base at V and 2 bases at J, with 8 bases in the middle.

This clonotype was observed many times. The CDR3 here is CASSLVAGSTDTQYF. The CDR3, as DNA: TGCGCCAGCAGCTTGGTCGCGGGAAGCACAGATACGCAGTATTTT. The chain carries TRBV5-1 and TRBJ2-3; D is perhaps TRBD2 (6 bases). Looked up from germline, CDR1 is SGHRS and CDR2 is YFSETQ. This CDR3 comprises 15 residues. Between the trimmed V and J ends, which lost 0 bases and 0 bases, there was a span of 8 bases.

This clonotype was seen a handful of times. The chain is built from TRBV19 and TRBJ2-3; 9 nucleotides agree with TRBD2. This CDR3 has 15 amino acids. J was trimmed by 2 bases and V by 5 bases; bases with no gene match: 5. The V gene's germline CDR1 is LNHDA and CDR2 SQIVND (reference sequence). As DNA, the CDR3 is TGTGCCAGTAGTCTAGCGGGACACCTCACAGATACGCAGTATTTT. Its translation is CASSLAGHLTDTQYF. The full variable domain, completed using reference TRBV19 and TRBJ2-3, is DGGITQSPKYLFRKEGQNVTLSCEQNLNHDAMYWYRQDPGQGLRLIYYSQIVNDFQKGDIAEGYSVSREKKESFPLTVTSAQKNPTAFYLCASSLAGHLTDTQYFGPGTRLTVL.

The chain combines TRBV4-3 with TRBJ1-6; D is possibly TRBD1 (6 bases). The CDR3 covers 15 residues. The V end was cut by 4 bases, the J end by 7 bases, with 14 bases between. Germline-derived CDR1 and CDR2 are LGHNA and YSLEER. CDR3 residues: CASSRGQGPNSPLHF. The CDR3 DNA sequence: TGCGCCAGCAGCCGAGGGCAGGGGCCAAATTCACCCCTCCACTTT.

The rearrangement links TRBV21-1 to TRBJ2-2. TRBV21-1 is noted as a pseudogene. The CDR3 runs to 17 residues. CDR3 loop: CASSKALATPNTGELFF. DNA of the CDR3: TGTGCCAGCAGCAAAGCGCTGGCTACCCCGAACACCGGGGAGCTGTTTTTT.

This clonotype showed up just a few times. This sequence joins TRBV11-2 and TRBJ2-2; D might be TRBD2 (5 bases). The V end was cut by 5 bases, the J end by 7 bases, with 14 bases between. The V gene's germline CDR1 is SGHAT and CDR2 FQNNGV. The CDR3 spans 14 residues. The CDR3 loop is CASSPGLRGGELFF. In nucleotides, the CDR3 is TGTGCCAGCAGCCCCGGCCTCCGGGGCGGGGAGCTGTTTTTT.

This clonotype was counted ten times or more. The CDR3 is CASSQDSGTDTQYF. For the CDR3, the DNA is TGTGCCAGCAGCCAAGACAGTGGCACAGATACGCAGTATTTT. The chain links TRBV3-1 to TRBJ2-3; unclear D gene. V shed 0 bases and J shed 1 base, with 5 bases lying between them. In germline, CDR1 is LGHDT, CDR2 YNNKEL (reference sequence). The CDR3 spans 14 residues.

Many counts were recorded for this clonotype. The chain uses TRBV10-3 and TRBJ1-1; D is perhaps TRBD1 (5 bases). Trimming cost V 6 bases and J 1 base, with 12 bases left between them. Germline assignment: CDR1 ENHRY and CDR2 SYGVKD. This CDR3 spans 14 amino acids. The CDR3, as DNA: TGTGCCATCAGGTCAGGGTTCACGAACACTGAAGCTTTCTTT. Protein product: CAIRSGFTNTEAFF.

The chain carries TRBV20-1 and TRBJ1-2, with D unclear. V lost 2 bases and J 4 bases, leaving 8 bases between the germline ends. The germline V gene encodes CDR1 DFQATT and CDR2 SNEGSKA (reference sequence). CDR3 length: 12 residues. The CDR3 coding sequence is TGCAGTGCTAGACAGACGGCCTATGGCTACACCTTC. Translating it yields CSARQTAYGYTF.

This clonotype was detected ten times or more. The chain uses TRBV5-4 and TRBJ2-2; D gene uncertain. The germline V gene has CDR1 SGHNT and CDR2 YYREEE (reference sequence). This CDR3 is 13 amino acids long. Deletions cut 0 bases from V and 4 bases from J, with 4 bases between. The CDR3 is CASSLDSTGELFF. The CDR3 region has the DNA TGTGCCAGCAGCTTGGACAGCACCGGGGAGCTGTTTTTT.

This chain connects TRBV24-1 to TRBJ1-4, with 8 bases matching TRBD1. J lost 3 bases, V lost 4 bases, and 3 bases had no gene match. The CDR3 extends over 15 amino acids. Germline V lookup: CDR1 KGHDR, CDR2 SFDVKD. DNA for the CDR3: TGTGCCACCAGTGAGCGGACAGGGCCTAATGAAAAACTGTTTTTT. Translation gives CATSERTGPNEKLFF.

V is TRBV7-3 and J is TRBJ2-1, with 9 nucleotides matching TRBD2. The junction had 7 bases not matched to a gene; V was cut back by 6 bases and J by 4 bases. From germline, CDR1 is SGHTA and CDR2 FQGTGA. The CDR3 consists of 15 residues. The CDR3 DNA follows: TGTGCCAGCAGGCGAGGACTAGCGTTTTACAATGAGCAGTTCTTC. Translation gives CASRRGLAFYNEQFF.

The sample holds a few counts of this clonotype. The chain employs TRBV6-2 or TRBV6-3 and TRBJ2-7; TRBD2 is a possible D gene (5 bases). Germline V gene data show CDR1 as MNHEY and CDR2 as SVGEGT. Trimming removed 2 bases at V and 2 bases at J, with 7 bases between. There are 13 residues in the CDR3. CDR3 amino acids: CASSYELAYEQYF. The CDR3 DNA follows: TGTGCCAGCAGTTACGAACTAGCCTACGAGCAGTACTTC.

This sequence joins TRBV15 and TRBJ2-1; TRBD1 is a possible D gene (5 bases). CDR1 is LNHNV, CDR2 YYDKDF, per germline (reference sequence). The V gene lost 1 base and the J gene lost 6 bases, with 16 bases spanning the gap. This CDR3 comprises 16 residues. The CDR3 sequence: CATSRATRRVGNEQFF. The CDR3 DNA sequence: TGTGCCACCAGCAGAGCGACGCGCAGGGTTGGCAATGAGCAGTTCTTC.

This clonotype was seen many times. The V call is TRBV15, the J call TRBJ2-1; possibly TRBD1 or TRBD2 for D (5 bases each). The germline gives CDR1 LNHNV, CDR2 YYDKDF (reference sequence). The CDR3 runs 14 residues. V lost 9 bases, J lost 2 bases, and 14 bases lay in between. The CDR3 DNA reads as TGTGCCACGGGCGCCGGGGCCGCCTACAATGAGCAGTTCTTC. Amino acids: CATGAGAAYNEQFF.

In its sample, this clonotype was seen a few times. The chain has TRBV2 and TRBJ2-7; D uncertain. CDR3 length equals 14 residues. Germline-derived CDR1 and CDR2 are SNHLY and FYNNEI. The V gene lost 4 bases and the J gene lost 3 bases, with 13 bases spanning the gap. For the CDR3, the DNA is TGTGCCAGCAGTGCCACGGACCTCGGCTACGAGCAGTACTTC. Encoded protein: CASSATDLGYEQYF.

This clonotype was found many times. This sequence joins TRBV12-3 or TRBV12-4 and TRBJ2-2; 8 nucleotides line up with TRBD1. Trimming took 6 bases from V and 7 from J; bases not matched to a gene: 7. The CDR3 is 14 amino acids. This chain's CDR3 is CASRRTGIGGELFF. As DNA, the CDR3 is TGTGCCAGCAGGCGGACAGGGATAGGCGGGGAGCTGTTTTTT.

At least ten counts were recorded for this clonotype. This rearrangement joins TRBV18 to TRBJ2-5; tentatively, D is TRBD1 (6 bases). The germline CDR1 and CDR2 sequences are KGHSH and LQKENI. The CDR3 consists of 16 residues. V shed 6 bases and J shed 1 base, with 18 bases lying between them. The CDR3 sequence is CASSRHRADVQETQYF. In DNA form, the CDR3 reads TGTGCCAGCTCTCGCCACAGGGCCGACGTCCAAGAGACCCAGTACTTC.

This clonotype has a handful of counts. The chain couples TRBV12-3 or TRBV12-4 to TRBJ1-5; 8 positions match TRBD1. This CDR3 is built from 15 residues. With 8 bases clipped from V and 7 bases from J, the junction kept 13 bases outside the gene matches. CDR3 region: CASSRQGTVGQPQHF. CDR3 nucleotides: TGTGCCAGCTCACGACAGGGGACGGTAGGCCAGCCCCAGCATTTT.

The table lists this clonotype with a few counts. The rearrangement joins TRBV6-6 to TRBJ2-2; 14 bases are a match to TRBD2. Germline CDR1 and CDR2: MNHNY and SVGAGI (reference sequence). The CDR3 has 20 residues. V gave up 6 bases and J gave up 5 bases; unmatched junction bases: 17. The CDR3 DNA reads as TGTGCCAGCAGCCCTTCTAAGACTAGCGGGAGGGCCCGGTTTACCGGGGAGCTGTTTTTT. It encodes CASSPSKTSGRARFTGELFF.

This chain uses TRBV7-1 with TRBJ2-7, with TRBD2 as a possible D gene (6 bases). TRBV7-1 qualifies as an ORF whose function is uncertain. The V end was cut by 5 bases, the J end by 3 bases, with 11 bases between. The CDR3 has 13 residues. CDR3 sequence (DNA): TGTGCCAGCAGCCCCAGCGGGTACTACGAGCAGTACTTC. Protein sequence: CASSPSGYYEQYF.

This clonotype has just a few counts. The chain combines TRBV7-2 with TRBJ2-3; 9 positions agree with TRBD1. V lost 3 bases to trimming and J lost 6 bases; unmatched junction nucleotides: 4. CDR1 is SGHTA and CDR2 is FQGNSA in the germline V gene. The CDR3 length is 14 residues. CDR3 DNA sequence: TGTGCCAGCAGCTTCGACAGGGGGGCCGATACGCAGTATTTT. This sequence encodes CASSFDRGADTQYF.

This sequence joins TRBV14 and TRBJ2-7; the D gene is possibly TRBD2 (7 bases). CDR3 length: 18 amino acids. Deletions cut 0 bases from V and 6 bases from J, with 24 bases between. Germline CDR1 SGHDN, CDR2 FVKESK. CDR3 DNA: TGTGCCAGCAGCCAAGATGAGAGAGTACGGGGGGCGTTGGGCGAGCAGTACTTC. It yields the protein CASSQDERVRGALGEQYF.

Ten or more counts support this clonotype. This sequence joins TRBV23-1 and TRBJ2-5; D may be TRBD2 (6 bases). TRBV23-1 is marked as an open reading frame, function uncertain. Trimming removed 0 bases at V and 5 bases at J, with 19 bases between. CDR3 size: 17 residues. The CDR3 loop reads CASSQSSRGGELETQYF. In DNA form, the CDR3 reads TGCGCCAGCAGTCAATCCTCCCGTGGAGGGGAATTGGAGACCCAGTACTTC.

This clonotype was detected ten times or more. The rearrangement links TRBV29-1 to TRBJ2-3; 7 nucleotides match TRBD2. Trimming at V came to 5 bases and at J to 0 bases, leaving 11 bases not matched to a gene. CDR1 and CDR2 from the germline V gene are SQVTM and ANQGSEA. This CDR3 is built from 16 residues. The CDR3 DNA reads TGCAGCGTTCAAGCGGGGCACTTTCCTAGCACAGATACGCAGTATTTT. Translated, it gives CSVQAGHFPSTDTQYF.

The chain recombines TRBV12-3 or TRBV12-4 with TRBJ1-5; 7 bases are a match to TRBD1. This CDR3 spans 14 amino acids. V dropped 7 bases and J dropped 4; count of bases not matched to a gene: 7. This CDR3 is CASTAGQANQPQHF. The CDR3 DNA sequence: TGTGCCAGCACCGCAGGACAGGCAAATCAGCCCCAGCATTTT.

The rearrangement links TRBV6-4 to TRBJ2-3; 11 positions agree with TRBD2. The V and J ends lost 5 bases and 7 bases, in that order; junction bases with no gene match: 17. CDR3 length equals 18 residues. Germline V CDR1 and CDR2: MRHNA, SNTAGT. The CDR3 loop is CASSPLTSGSTHRYTQYF. As DNA, the CDR3 is TGTGCCAGCAGTCCCCTAACTAGCGGGAGTACGCACAGGTATACGCAGTATTTT.

The V gene is TRBV20-1, the J gene TRBJ2-5; 9 bases align to TRBD2. Germline CDR1 is DFQATT and CDR2 is SNEGSKA (reference sequence). Germline trimming cut 5 bases from V and 2 bases from J; bases unmatched to any gene: 6. This CDR3 region has 14 residues. The CDR3 DNA reads TGCAGTGCTCCCCTAGCGGGGTTACAAGAGACCCAGTACTTC. It yields the protein CSAPLAGLQETQYF.

The chain employs TRBV7-9 and TRBJ1-4; D perhaps matches TRBD1 (6 bases). The V and J ends lost 4 bases and 8 bases respectively, with 14 bases between them. The CDR3 runs to 14 residues. Germline V gives CDR1 SEHNR, CDR2 FQNEAQ (reference sequence). CDR3 bases: TGTGCCAGCAGCTCCACAGGGTCGGGAGAAAAACTGTTTTTT. Protein product: CASSSTGSGEKLFF. Combining the CDR3 with reference TRBV7-9 and TRBJ1-4 gives the whole variable domain DTGVSQNPRHKITKRGQNVTFRCDPISEHNRLYWYRQTLGQGPEFLTYFQNEAQLEKSRLLSDRFSAERPKGSFSTLEIQRTEQGDSAMYLCASSSTGSGEKLFFGSGTQLSVL.

The chain recombines TRBV6-5 with TRBJ1-2; D unresolved. Germline CDR1 and CDR2: MNHEY and SVGAGI. CDR3 length: 12 amino acids. Trimming shortened V by 6 bases and J by 1 base, and 6 bases separated the two germline ends. CDR3 in amino acids: CASSQFNYGYTF. In DNA, the CDR3 is TGTGCCAGCAGCCAATTTAACTATGGCTACACCTTC.

This clonotype has ten or more counts. J is TRBJ2-1 and V is TRBV29-1, with D possibly being TRBD1 or TRBD2 (6 bases each). Germline V gene lookup returns CDR1 SQVTM and CDR2 ANQGSEA. Trimming took off 7 bases at V and 0 bases at J, with 13 bases between the two ends. The CDR3 length is 14 residues. The DNA for the CDR3 is TGCAGCGGAAAGGGGGGAGCCTCCTACAATGAGCAGTTCTTC. It codes for CSGKGGASYNEQFF.